The sequence of this TCR beta chain was determined in a study of blood T cell repertoires in COVID-19. Measured with immunoSEQ multiplex PCR; TCRdb has only the in-frame clones, and not every one. The repertoire includes 200,000 to 250,000 clones, about four fifths of them detected once, and about 3.2% sits in the top ten. Germline CDR1 is KGHSH and CDR2 is LQKENI. This CDR3 region has 13 residues. V was pared by 2 bases and J by 7 bases, with 12 bases between. The sample was PBMCs or T cells enriched from blood (not recorded which). The genes are TRBV18 and TRBJ2-7; D not resolved. This clonotype was obtained from a woman aged 60-75 years who had recovered from COVID-19. CDR3 bases: TGTGCCAGCTCACCAAGTACTATCCTAGAGCAGTACTTC. The encoded protein is CASSPSTILEQYF.